This TCR beta chain originates from a study of blood T cell repertoires in COVID-19. On the study more broadly: Samples taken during acute and convalescent COVID-19 were collected in the United States, Italy and Spain.

Clones were read by immunoSEQ multiplex PCR, and TCRdb kept only the in-frame ones, dropping some. The sample records some 200,000 clones, roughly four fifths being singletons. There are 14 residues in the CDR3. Trimming pared 3 bases from V and 1 base from J, leaving 7 bases between. CDR1 is LGHNA and CDR2 is YNFKEQ in the germline V gene. Specimen: PBMCs or T cells enriched from blood (not recorded which). V usage is TRBV4-2 and J usage is TRBJ2-4; D not certain. This TCR was recovered from a man aged 35-49 years who had recovered from COVID-19. The CDR3: CASSQPQAKNIQYF. CDR3 DNA: TGTGCCAGCAGCCAGCCCCAGGCCAAAAACATTCAGTACTTC.